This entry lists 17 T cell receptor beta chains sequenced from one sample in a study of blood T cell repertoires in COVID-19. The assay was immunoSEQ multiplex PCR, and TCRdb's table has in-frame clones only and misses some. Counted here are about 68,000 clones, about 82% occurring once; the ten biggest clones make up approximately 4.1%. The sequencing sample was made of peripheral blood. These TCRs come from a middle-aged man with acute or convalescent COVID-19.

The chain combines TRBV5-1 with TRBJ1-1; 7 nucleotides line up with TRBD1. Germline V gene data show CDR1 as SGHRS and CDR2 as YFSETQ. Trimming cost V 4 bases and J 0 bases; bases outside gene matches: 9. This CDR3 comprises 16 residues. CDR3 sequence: CASSAGTVTLNTEAFF. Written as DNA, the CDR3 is TGCGCCAGCAGCGCCGGGACAGTCACCCTGAACACTGAAGCTTTCTTT.

This CDR3 is CASQAGLASYNEQFF. CDR3 nucleotides: TGTGCCAGCCAAGCCGGACTAGCGTCTTACAATGAGCAGTTCTTC. This chain connects TRBV6-5 to TRBJ2-1; 9 bases map to TRBD2. Germline lookup yields CDR1 MNHEY and CDR2 SVGAGI. The CDR3 runs to 15 residues. V shed 8 bases and J 4 bases; nucleotides not matched to a gene: 9.

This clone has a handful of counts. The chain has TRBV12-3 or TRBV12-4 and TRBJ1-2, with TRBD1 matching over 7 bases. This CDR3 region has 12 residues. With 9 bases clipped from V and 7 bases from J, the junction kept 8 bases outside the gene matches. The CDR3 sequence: CASSDRDRGYTF. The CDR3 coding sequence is TGTGCCAGTTCCGACAGGGATCGTGGCTACACCTTC.

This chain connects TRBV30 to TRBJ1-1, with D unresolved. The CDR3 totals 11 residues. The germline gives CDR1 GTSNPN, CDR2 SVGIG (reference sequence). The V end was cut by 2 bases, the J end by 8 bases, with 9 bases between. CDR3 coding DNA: TGTGCCTGGAGTTGGGCAGGAGAAGCTTTCTTT. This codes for CAWSWAGEAFF.

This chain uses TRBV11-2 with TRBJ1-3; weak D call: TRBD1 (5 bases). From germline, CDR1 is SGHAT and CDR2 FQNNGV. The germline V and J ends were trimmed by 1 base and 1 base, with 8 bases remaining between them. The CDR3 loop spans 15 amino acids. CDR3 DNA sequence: TGTGCCAGCAGCTTAGGACAGCTTTCTGGAAACACCATATATTTT. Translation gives CASSLGQLSGNTIYF.

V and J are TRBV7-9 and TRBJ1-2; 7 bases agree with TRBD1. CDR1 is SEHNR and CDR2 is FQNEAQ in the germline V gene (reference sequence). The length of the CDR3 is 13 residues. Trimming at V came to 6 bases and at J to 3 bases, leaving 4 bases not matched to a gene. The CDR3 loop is CASRPTGYYGYTF. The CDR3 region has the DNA TGTGCCAGCAGGCCGACAGGGTACTATGGCTACACCTTC.

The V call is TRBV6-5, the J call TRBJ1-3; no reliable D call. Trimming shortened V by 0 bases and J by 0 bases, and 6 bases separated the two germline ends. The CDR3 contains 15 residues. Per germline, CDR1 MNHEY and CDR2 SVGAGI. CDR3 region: CASSYSRDSGNTIYF. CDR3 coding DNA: TGTGCCAGCAGTTACTCGCGGGACTCTGGAAACACCATATATTTT.

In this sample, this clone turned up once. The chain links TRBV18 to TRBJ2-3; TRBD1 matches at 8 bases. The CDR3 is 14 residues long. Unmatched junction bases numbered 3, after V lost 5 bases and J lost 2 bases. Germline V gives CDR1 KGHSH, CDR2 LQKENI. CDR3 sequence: CASSSGQVTDTQYF. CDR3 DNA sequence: TGTGCCAGCTCATCGGGACAGGTCACAGATACGCAGTATTTT. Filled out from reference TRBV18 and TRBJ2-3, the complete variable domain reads NAGVMQNPRHLVRRRGQEARLRCSPMKGHSHVYWYRQLPEEGLKFMVYLQKENIIDESGMPKERFSAEFPKEGPSILRIQQVVRGDSAAYFCASSSGQVTDTQYFGPGTRLTVL.

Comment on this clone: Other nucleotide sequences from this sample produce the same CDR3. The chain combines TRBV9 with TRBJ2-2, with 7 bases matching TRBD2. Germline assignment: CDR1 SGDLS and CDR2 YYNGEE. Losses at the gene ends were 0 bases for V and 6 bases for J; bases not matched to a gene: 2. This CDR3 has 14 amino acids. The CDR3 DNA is TGTGCCAGCAGCGTAGCGGGAGGACCCGGGGAGCTGTTTTTT. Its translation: CASSVAGGPGELFF. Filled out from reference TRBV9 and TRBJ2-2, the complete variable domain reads DSGVTQTPKHLITATGQRVTLRCSPRSGDLSVYWYQQSLDQGLQFLIQYYNGEERAKGNILERFSAQQFPDLHSELNLSSLELGDSALYFCASSVAGGPGELFFGEGSRLTVL.

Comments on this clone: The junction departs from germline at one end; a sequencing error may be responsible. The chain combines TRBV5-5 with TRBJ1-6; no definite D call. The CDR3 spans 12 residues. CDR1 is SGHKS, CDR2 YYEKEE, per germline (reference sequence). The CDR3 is CASSLINPPLHF. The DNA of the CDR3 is TGTGCCAGCAGCTTGATTAATCCACCCCTCCACTTT.

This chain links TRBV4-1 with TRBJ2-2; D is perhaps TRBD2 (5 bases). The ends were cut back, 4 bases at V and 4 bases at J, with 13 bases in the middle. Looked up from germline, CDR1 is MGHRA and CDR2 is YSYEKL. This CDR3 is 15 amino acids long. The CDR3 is CASSLRTLPTGELFF. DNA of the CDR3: TGCGCCAGCAGCCTACGGACTCTCCCCACCGGGGAGCTGTTTTTT.

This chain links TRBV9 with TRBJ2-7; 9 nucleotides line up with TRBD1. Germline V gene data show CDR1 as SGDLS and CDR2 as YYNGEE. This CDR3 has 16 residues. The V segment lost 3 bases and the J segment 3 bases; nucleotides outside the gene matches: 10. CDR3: CASSEIPGQGLYEQYF. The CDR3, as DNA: TGTGCCAGCAGCGAGATTCCGGGACAGGGCCTCTACGAGCAGTACTTC.

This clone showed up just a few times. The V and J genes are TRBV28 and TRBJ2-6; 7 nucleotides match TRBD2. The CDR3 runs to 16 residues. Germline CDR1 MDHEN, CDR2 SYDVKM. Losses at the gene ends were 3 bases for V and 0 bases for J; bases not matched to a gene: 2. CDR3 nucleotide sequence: TGTGCCAGCAGTTTTTCGGGGGGCTCTGGGGCCAACGTCCTGACTTTC. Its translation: CASSFSGGSGANVLTF. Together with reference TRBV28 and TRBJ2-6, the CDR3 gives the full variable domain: DVKVTQSSRYLVKRTGEKVFLECVQDMDHENMFWYRQDPGLGLRLIYFSYDVKMKEKGDIPEGYSVSREKKERFSLILESASTNQTSMYLCASSFSGGSGANVLTFGAGSRLTVL.

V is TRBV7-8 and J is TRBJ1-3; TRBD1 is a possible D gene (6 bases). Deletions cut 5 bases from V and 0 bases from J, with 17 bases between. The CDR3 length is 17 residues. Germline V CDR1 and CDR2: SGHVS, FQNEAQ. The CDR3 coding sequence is TGTGCCAGCAGCCGATCGACCGGGACAATCTCTGGAAACACCATATATTTT. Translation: CASSRSTGTISGNTIYF.

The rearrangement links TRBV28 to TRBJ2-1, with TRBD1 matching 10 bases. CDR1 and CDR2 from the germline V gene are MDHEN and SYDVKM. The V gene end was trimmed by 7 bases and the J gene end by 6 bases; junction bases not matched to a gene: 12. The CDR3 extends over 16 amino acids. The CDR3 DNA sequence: TGTGCCAGCACCCCCCCCGGGACAGGGGTCCGCAATGAGCAGTTCTTC. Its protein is CASTPPGTGVRNEQFF.

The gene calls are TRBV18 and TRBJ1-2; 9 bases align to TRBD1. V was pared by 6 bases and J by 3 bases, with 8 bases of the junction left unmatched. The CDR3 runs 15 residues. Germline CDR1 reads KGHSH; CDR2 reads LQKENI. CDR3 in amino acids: CASSPGTGLDYGYTF. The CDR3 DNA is TGTGCCAGCTCCCCCGGGACAGGGCTTGACTATGGCTACACCTTC.

Written as DNA, the CDR3 is TGTGCCAGCAGTTACACCCCCAGGGGTAGCTATGGCTACACCTTC. Translating gives CASSYTPRGSYGYTF. The chain employs TRBV6-5 and TRBJ1-2; weak D call: TRBD1 (6 bases). The V end was cut by 2 bases, the J end by 4 bases, with 14 bases between. Germline V gene sequence: CDR1 MNHEY, CDR2 SVGAGI. The length of the CDR3 is 15 residues.